Listed below are T cell receptor beta chains from one sample, sequenced in a study of T cells in Graves' hyperthyroidism and ophthalmopathy. TCRdb reanalysed the multiplex PCR reads using MiXCR and keeps one entry per CDR3 protein. Of 300,000 to 400,000 distinct CDR3 sequences listed, 21% are singletons. The sequencing input was blood. Every receptor here comes from a woman in her forties or fifties with Graves' hyperthyroidism. CDR3s include the opening cysteine and the closing phenylalanine or tryptophan. A D gene is named only where the DNA matches it firmly. Expanded clones get a size class; other rows say once, few or many, or leave the size out.

v_call	clone_size	j_call	d_call	cdr3_nt	cdr3_aa
TRBV6-4	few	TRBJ2-2	.	TGTGCCAGCAGTCACTATCGAGGGGCCGGGGAGCTGTTTTTT	CASSHYRGAGELFF
TRBV13	many	TRBJ2-2	.	TGTGCCAGCAGCCCTCCAGGATCGAACACCGGGGAGCTGTTTTTT	CASSPPGSNTGELFF
TRBV20-1	.	TRBJ2-1	.	TGCAGTGCCGGACTACCAGACGGAAATGAGCAGTTCTTC	CSAGLPDGNEQFF
TRBV5-1	many	TRBJ1-1	.	TGCGCCAGCAGCTCAGCCACCCACACTGAAGCTTTCTTT	CASSSATHTEAFF
TRBV20-1	few	TRBJ2-7	.	TGCAGTGCTAGACAAGTCTTTGCTGGGACATACGAGCAGTACTTC	CSARQVFAGTYEQYF
TRBV29-1	many	TRBJ2-2	.	TGCAGCGTAGGCGGGAATACGGGAGGGGAGCTGTTTTTT	CSVGGNTGGELFF
TRBV11-2	many	TRBJ2-7	TRBD2	TGTGCCAGCAGCTCCGGGGGGGGGTACGAGCAGTACTTC	CASSSGGGYEQYF
TRBV20-1	few	TRBJ2-1	TRBD2	TGCAGTGCTAGAGCTAGCGGGAACTACAATGAGCAGTTCTTC	CSARASGNYNEQFF
TRBV11-2	.	TRBJ2-7	TRBD1	TGTGCCAGCAGCCCACAGGGGGTGGCCATCCACGAGCAGTACTTC	CASSPQGVAIHEQYF
TRBV29-1	.	TRBJ2-6	.	TGCAGCGTTTGTCAGGCATTCTCTGGGGCCAACGTCCTGACTTTC	CSVCQAFSGANVLTF
TRBV7-9	many	TRBJ2-7	.	TGTGCCAGCAGCTTAGTGGGGGGCTCCTACGAGCAGTACTTC	CASSLVGGSYEQYF
TRBV2	many	TRBJ1-5	.	TGTGCCAGCAGTAGGACTGGTAGGATGCCCCAGCATTTT	CASSRTGRMPQHF
TRBV5-4	.	TRBJ1-1	.	TGTGCCAGCAGCTTTTGGGGGGGAAACACTGAAGCTTTCTTT	CASSFWGGNTEAFF
TRBV9	.	TRBJ2-3	TRBD2	TGTGCCAGCAGTCTGACTAGCGGGGGAACTTCAGATACGCAGTATTTT	CASSLTSGGTSDTQYF
TRBV4-1	.	TRBJ2-7	TRBD1	TGCGCCAGCAGCCAAGGACAGGGGGGAAACGAGCAGTACTTC	CASSQGQGGNEQYF
TRBV28	few	TRBJ2-3	.	TGTGCCAGCAGTGGTTTAGGCACAGATACGCAGTATTTT	CASSGLGTDTQYF
TRBV30	.	TRBJ1-1	.	TGTGCCTGGAGTATTGAAAACAGGGAAGCTTTCTTT	CAWSIENREAFF
TRBV18	many	TRBJ1-1	TRBD1	TGTGCCAGCTCACCACTACGGACAGGGGCAAACACTGAAGCTTTCTTT	CASSPLRTGANTEAFF
TRBV6-1	many	TRBJ2-2	.	TGTGCCAGCAGTAGGAGAGCGGTTCCTGCGAACACCGGGGAGCTGTTTTTT	CASSRRAVPANTGELFF
TRBV20-1	many	TRBJ2-7	.	TGCAGTGCTAGAGAGTTAGGGGCCCCCTACGAGCAGTACTTC	CSARELGAPYEQYF
TRBV19	.	TRBJ1-2	.	TGTGCCAGTAGTATGGTCACTTCCTATGGCTACACCTTC	CASSMVTSYGYTF
TRBV24-1	few	TRBJ2-5	TRBD1	TGTGCCACCAGTGAGACAGGGATGGAGACCCAGTACTTC	CATSETGMETQYF
TRBV19	.	TRBJ1-1	TRBD1	TGTGCCAGTAGCCGGACAGGGAAGTACACTGAAGCTTTCTTT	CASSRTGKYTEAFF
TRBV6-2/TRBV6-3	few	TRBJ2-1	TRBD1	TGTGCCAGCAGTTACCAGGGCCGCGCAGGGGGCAGGTATGAGCAGTTCTTC	CASSYQGRAGGRYEQFF
TRBV7-2	many	TRBJ2-7	.	TGTGCCAGCAGCTTACAGCTCAAACACGGATACTCGCCGAGGGAGCAGTACTTC	CASSLQLKHGYSPREQYF
TRBV20-1	.	TRBJ2-7	.	TGCAGTGCTAGACCCCGGGACCGAAGCTCCTACGAGCAGTACTTC	CSARPRDRSSYEQYF
TRBV5-1	.	TRBJ2-3	.	TGCGCCAGCAGCACAAACCGCGACGTTGGTAGCACAGATACGCAGTATTTT	CASSTNRDVGSTDTQYF
TRBV20-1	many	TRBJ1-2	.	TGCAGTGCTCGTCGAAGGCCCCTCTATGGCTACACCTTC	CSARRRPLYGYTF
TRBV20-1	.	TRBJ1-5	.	TGCAGTGCTTCCCGGACAGTTAGCAATCAGCCCCAGCATTTT	CSASRTVSNQPQHF
TRBV6-1	.	TRBJ2-7	.	TGTGCCAGCAGTGAATCAAGTAGGCTGGGGACGAACTACGAGCAGTACTTC	CASSESSRLGTNYEQYF
TRBV20-1	many	TRBJ2-2	.	TGCAGTGCTTTAGGGGTTTCGGACGGGGAGCTGTTTTTT	CSALGVSDGELFF
TRBV6-2/TRBV6-3	.	TRBJ1-1	.	TGTGCCAGCATGGGCAGGACTTTCACTGAAGCTTTCTTT	CASMGRTFTEAFF
TRBV20-1	many	TRBJ2-4	.	TGCAGTGCCTTTTATCCCAGGGGCGATCTAGCCAAAAACATTCAGTACTTC	CSAFYPRGDLAKNIQYF
TRBV6-2/TRBV6-3	.	TRBJ2-5	TRBD2	TGTGCCAGCAGGAACCCCGGGACTAGCGACAAGACCCAGTACTTC	CASRNPGTSDKTQYF
TRBV6-6	many	TRBJ1-2	.	TGTGCCAGCAGTTACACCCCGAACCTTGATGGCTATGGCTACACCTTC	CASSYTPNLDGYGYTF
TRBV2	many	TRBJ1-4	.	TGTGCCAGCAGGGTGGGTGCAACTAATGAAAAACTGTTTTTT	CASRVGATNEKLFF
TRBV7-3	many	TRBJ2-7	.	TGTGCCAGCAGTCCGCTCGGAGGGGTAGGAGAAGAGCAGTACTTC	CASSPLGGVGEEQYF
TRBV5-8	.	TRBJ1-5	TRBD1	TGTGCCAGCAGTTCCCCCGGGACAGGGGATCCCAATCAGCCCCAGCATTTT	CASSSPGTGDPNQPQHF
TRBV12-3/TRBV12-4	.	TRBJ2-3	.	TGTGCCAGCAGTTGGAGGGGCAGCACAGATACGCAGTATTTT	CASSWRGSTDTQYF
TRBV28	many	TRBJ1-4	.	TGTGCCAGCAGTTTATGGGACACATACCCAGGCGAAACTAATGAAAAACTGTTTTTT	CASSLWDTYPGETNEKLFF
TRBV15	.	TRBJ2-7	TRBD1	TGTGCCACCAGCAGAGTCGGACAGGGGGCCGCCTACGAGCAGTACTTC	CATSRVGQGAAYEQYF
TRBV12-3/TRBV12-4	.	TRBJ2-5	.	TGTGCCAGCACCTCTGGACATAGTGGGGAGACCCAGTACTTC	CASTSGHSGETQYF
TRBV4-2	many	TRBJ1-1	.	TGTGCCAGCAGCCCAGGACAATACTCCAGAGCTTTCTTT	CASSPGQYSRAFF
TRBV7-8	many	TRBJ2-7	.	TGTGCCAGCAGCCCCCAAGCCTACGAGCAGTACTTC	CASSPQAYEQYF
TRBV19	many	TRBJ2-2	.	TGTGCCAGTAGATCCCACCAGACCAAGGACACCGGGGAGCTGTTTTTT	CASRSHQTKDTGELFF
TRBV2	.	TRBJ2-7	TRBD1	TGTGCCACAAGGAGGGACAGGGCAGCCTACGAGCAGTACTTC	CATRRDRAAYEQYF